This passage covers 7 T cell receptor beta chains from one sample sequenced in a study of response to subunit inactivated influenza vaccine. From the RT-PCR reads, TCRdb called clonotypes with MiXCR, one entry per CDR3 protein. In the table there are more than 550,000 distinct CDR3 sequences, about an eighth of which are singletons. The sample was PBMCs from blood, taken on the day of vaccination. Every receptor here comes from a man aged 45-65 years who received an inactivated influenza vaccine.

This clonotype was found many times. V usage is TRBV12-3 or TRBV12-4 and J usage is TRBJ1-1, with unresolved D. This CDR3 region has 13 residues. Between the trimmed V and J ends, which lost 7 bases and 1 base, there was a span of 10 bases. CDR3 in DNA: TGTGCCAGCATAAAGCTGGGGAACACTGAAGCTTTCTTT. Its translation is CASIKLGNTEAFF.

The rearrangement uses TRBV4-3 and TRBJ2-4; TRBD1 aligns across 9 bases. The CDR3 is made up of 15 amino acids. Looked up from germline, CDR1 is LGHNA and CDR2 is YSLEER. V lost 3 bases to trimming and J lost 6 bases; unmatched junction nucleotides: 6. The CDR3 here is CASSHQQGAGNIQYF. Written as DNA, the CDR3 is TGCGCCAGCAGCCACCAACAGGGGGCAGGAAACATTCAGTACTTC.

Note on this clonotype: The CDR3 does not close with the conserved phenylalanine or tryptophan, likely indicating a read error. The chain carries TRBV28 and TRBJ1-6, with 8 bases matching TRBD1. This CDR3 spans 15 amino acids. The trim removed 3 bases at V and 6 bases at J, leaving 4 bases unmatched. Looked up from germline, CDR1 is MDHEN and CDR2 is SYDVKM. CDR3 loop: CASSLDRAANSPLHL. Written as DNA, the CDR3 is TGTGCCAGCAGTTTGGACAGGGCGGCTAATTCACCCCTCCACCTT.

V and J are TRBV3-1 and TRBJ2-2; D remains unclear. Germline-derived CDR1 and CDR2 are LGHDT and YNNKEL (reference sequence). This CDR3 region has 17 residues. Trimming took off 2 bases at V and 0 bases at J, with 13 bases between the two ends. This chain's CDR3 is CASSQPRARTNTGELFF. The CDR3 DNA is TGTGCCAGCAGCCAACCCCGGGCAAGAACGAACACCGGGGAGCTGTTTTTT.

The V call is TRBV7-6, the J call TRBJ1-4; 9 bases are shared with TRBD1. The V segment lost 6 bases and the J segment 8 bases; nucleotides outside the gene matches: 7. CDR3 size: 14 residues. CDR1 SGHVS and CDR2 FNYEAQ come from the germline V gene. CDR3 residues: CASSQGQGREKLFF. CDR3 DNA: TGTGCCAGCAGTCAGGGACAGGGAAGGGAAAAACTGTTTTTT.

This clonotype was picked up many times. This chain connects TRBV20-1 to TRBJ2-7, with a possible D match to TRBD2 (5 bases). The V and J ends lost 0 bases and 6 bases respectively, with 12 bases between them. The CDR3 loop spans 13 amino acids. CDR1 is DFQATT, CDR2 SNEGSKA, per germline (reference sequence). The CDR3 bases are TGCAGTGCTAGAGACAGGCCTACTAGCGAGCAGTACTTC. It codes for CSARDRPTSEQYF.

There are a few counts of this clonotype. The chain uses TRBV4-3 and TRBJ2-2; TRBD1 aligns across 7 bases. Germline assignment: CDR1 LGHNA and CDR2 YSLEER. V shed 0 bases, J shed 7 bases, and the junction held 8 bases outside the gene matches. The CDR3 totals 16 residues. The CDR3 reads CASSQDLGTVGGELFF. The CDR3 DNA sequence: TGCGCCAGCAGCCAAGATCTCGGGACAGTAGGCGGGGAGCTGTTTTTT.